Each of the 22 T cell receptor beta chains below was sequenced from the same sample in a study of metastatic and nonmetastatic thyroid tumors. MiXCR was used by TCRdb to re-call the PCR reads. Seen here are 50,000 or so clones, approximately 15% observed once, and the top ten hold around 3%. None of the patients had undergone any treatment ahead of thyroid surgery. The material sequenced was blood. The receptors here all came from a female donor with papillary thyroid cancer or a benign thyroid nodule (not recorded which). Some clones in this sample may be carry-over from other donors' samples.

CDR3 nucleotides: TGTGCCAGCAGCACCGCGGGGATTAGCACAGATACGCAGTATTTT. Its translation: CASSTAGISTDTQYF. V and J are TRBV9 and TRBJ2-3; tentative D call: TRBD2 (6 bases). The germline CDR1 and CDR2 sequences are SGDLS and YYNGEE. V dropped 4 bases and J dropped 0 bases, with 12 bases sitting between them. This CDR3 region has 15 residues. The whole variable domain, filled in from reference TRBV9 and TRBJ2-3, reads DSGVTQTPKHLITATGQRVTLRCSPRSGDLSVYWYQQSLDQGLQFLIQYYNGEERAKGNILERFSAQQFPDLHSELNLSSLELGDSALYFCASSTAGISTDTQYFGPGTRLTVL.

As concerns this clone: A read error may account for a junction end that differs from germline. The gene calls are TRBV4-2 and TRBJ2-1; 15 bases line up with TRBD2. CDR1 LGHNA and CDR2 YNFKEQ come from the germline V gene. The CDR3 has 19 residues. For the CDR3, the DNA is TGTGCCAGCAGCCAAATCGGGACTAGCGGGAGGCGGGGGTACAATGAGCAGCTCTTC. Translated: CASSQIGTSGRRGYNEQLF.

Worth noting for this clone: An end of the junction differs from the germline gene, which may be a read error. J is TRBJ1-2 and V is TRBV28, with 8 bases that match TRBD1. The CDR3 is 15 amino acids. From germline, CDR1 is MDHEN and CDR2 SYDVKM. In nucleotides, the CDR3 is TGTGCCAGCAGTACCTGGACAGGGATTAACTATGTCTACACCTTC. Residues: CASSTWTGINYVYTF.

Notes on this clone: Given a much more abundant clone one base away, this may be a read error. This sample includes further DNA sequences coding for the same CDR3. Written as DNA, the CDR3 is TGCGCCAGCAGCCAAGGGGCCGGTGGTTCACCCAACCAGAGGACCCAGTACTTC. This gives the protein CASSQGAGGSPNQRTQYF. The chain carries TRBV4-1 and TRBJ2-5; the D is unclear. The CDR3 is 18 residues long. Germline values: CDR1 MGHRA, CDR2 YSYEKL. Trimming left V 1 base short and J 7 bases short, with 25 bases between.

This clone was seen at least ten times. This rearrangement joins TRBV4-2 to TRBJ2-1, with 14 bases matching TRBD2. With 3 bases clipped from V and 7 bases from J, the junction kept 8 bases outside the gene matches. Germline lookup yields CDR1 LGHNA and CDR2 YNFKEQ. The CDR3 is 17 residues long. CDR3: CASSHLSRLAGGNEQFF. The DNA for the CDR3 is TGTGCCAGCAGCCACTTAAGTCGACTAGCGGGAGGGAATGAGCAGTTCTTC.

There are many counts of this clone. This sequence joins TRBV6-1 and TRBJ1-4, with 7 positions matching TRBD1. Germline assignment: CDR1 MNHNS and CDR2 SASEGT. The CDR3 is made up of 15 amino acids. V lost 6 bases and J lost 8; bases outside the gene matches: 12. As DNA, the CDR3 is TGTGCCAGCAGCACCCCACGGGCAGGGGGAGAAAAACTGTTTTTT. This codes for CASSTPRAGGEKLFF.

This clone was detected many times. The chain is built from TRBV3-1 and TRBJ1-6; tentatively, D is TRBD1 (5 bases). This CDR3 contains 16 residues. Trimming took 6 bases from V and 4 from J, leaving 16 bases between them. Germline CDR1 and CDR2: LGHDT and YNNKEL (reference sequence). The DNA of the CDR3 is TGTGCCAGCAGACTCGGGGGGTCCCAGTATAATTCACCCCTCCACTTT. Translated: CASRLGGSQYNSPLHF.

By proportion, this clone is medium-sized (0.01 to 0.1%). V gene TRBV6-1 combines with J gene TRBJ1-5, with 8 bases identical to TRBD1. Per the germline V gene, CDR1 is MNHNS and CDR2 is SASEGT. This CDR3 has 14 residues. Trimming cost V 6 bases and J 6 bases; bases outside gene matches: 7. In DNA form, the CDR3 reads TGTGCCAGCAGCGCCGGACAGGGAGGTCAGCCCCAGCATTTT. As protein: CASSAGQGGQPQHF.

In the case of this clone: The junction departs from germline at one end; a sequencing error may be responsible. V and J are TRBV28 and TRBJ1-1; no clear D. Germline V gene lookup returns CDR1 MDHEN and CDR2 SYDVKM. The CDR3 length is 15 residues. CDR3: CAISLLDVKNTEAFF. For the CDR3, the DNA is TGTGCCATCAGTTTATTGGACGTAAAGAACACTGAAGCTTTCTTT.

This clone was seen at least ten times. V and J are TRBV5-4 and TRBJ2-7; 14 bases line up with TRBD2. CDR3 size: 15 residues. Germline CDR1 SGHNT, CDR2 YYREEE (reference sequence). The trim removed 4 bases at V and 2 bases at J, leaving 2 bases unmatched. The CDR3 loop reads CASSTTSGRAYEQYF. CDR3 coding DNA: TGTGCCAGCAGCACGACTAGCGGGAGGGCCTACGAGCAGTACTTC.

This clone is medium-sized within its sample. This chain joins TRBV6-1 and TRBJ1-6; D unclear. V lost 5 bases and J lost 11, with 10 bases in between. Germline V lookup: CDR1 MNHNS, CDR2 SASEGT. The length of the CDR3 is 12 residues. The CDR3 DNA reads as TGTGCCAGCAGTAAACATAGTACACCCCTCCACTTT. As protein: CASSKHSTPLHF.

There are many counts of this clone. In nucleotides, the CDR3 is TGTGCCAGCAGGTCTTTGGCGGGACTAGGAGATAGGGAGACCCAGTACTTC. Translating it yields CASRSLAGLGDRETQYF. The chain recombines TRBV28 with TRBJ2-5; TRBD2 aligns across 8 bases. There are 17 residues in the CDR3. The J segment lost 5 bases and the V segment lost 6 bases, leaving 17 bases of the junction unmatched. CDR1 and CDR2 from the germline V gene are MDHEN and SYDVKM.

As concerns this clone: Sequence at one end of the junction differs from germline and may be a read error. The V call is TRBV7-8, the J call TRBJ2-3; D might be TRBD2 (6 bases). CDR3 length: 15 amino acids. The germline V gene has CDR1 SGHVS and CDR2 FQNEAQ. CDR3 in DNA: TGCGCCAGCAGCTTAGACGGCGGGATGACAGATACGCAGTATTTT. This sequence encodes CASSLDGGMTDTQYF. The full variable domain, completed using reference TRBV7-8 and TRBJ2-3, is GAGVSQSPRYKVAKRGQDVALRCDPISGHVSLFWYQQALGQGPEFLTYFQNEAQLDKSGLPSDRFFAERPEGSVSTLKIQRTQQEDSAVYLCASSLDGGMTDTQYFGPGTRLTVL.

This clone was counted many times. The chain has TRBV9 and TRBJ2-1, with TRBD2 matching 7 bases. Trimming took 3 bases from V and 0 from J; bases not matched to a gene: 9. Per germline, CDR1 SGDLS and CDR2 YYNGEE. The CDR3 spans 17 residues. The CDR3: CASSAGGGLDSYNEQFF. The DNA of the CDR3 is TGTGCCAGCAGCGCCGGCGGCGGACTAGACTCCTACAATGAGCAGTTCTTC.

This clone was observed at least ten times. The chain couples TRBV28 to TRBJ1-1; TRBD1 aligns across 9 bases. Germline loops: CDR1 MDHEN, CDR2 SYDVKM. The ends lost 7 bases at V and 5 bases at J; junction bases unmatched: 11. CDR3 length: 15 amino acids. This chain's CDR3 is CASTFPTGGGTEAFF. CDR3 bases: TGTGCCAGCACCTTCCCGACAGGGGGAGGTACTGAAGCTTTCTTT.

This clone was observed many times. This sequence joins TRBV30 and TRBJ2-1; no clear D gene. Germline V lookup: CDR1 GTSNPN, CDR2 SVGIG (reference sequence). Trimming cost V 1 base and J 8 bases, with 6 bases left between them. The CDR3 consists of 11 residues. The DNA for the CDR3 is TGTGCCTGGAGTGCCGGGTATGAGCAGTTCTTC. Translating gives CAWSAGYEQFF.

In its sample, this clone was seen many times. The chain couples TRBV27 to TRBJ2-1, with TRBD2 matching over 9 bases. The CDR3 sequence is 17 residues long. Germline CDR1 MNHEY, CDR2 SMNVEV (reference sequence). The ends lost 1 base at V and 7 bases at J; junction bases unmatched: 11. As DNA, the CDR3 is TGTGCCAGCAGTTTATTCTTAAGCGGGAGGAATGCTAATGAGCAGTTCTTC. Protein: CASSLFLSGRNANEQFF.

This clone came up many times. The chain recombines TRBV18 with TRBJ2-1; D unclear. Per the germline V gene, CDR1 is KGHSH and CDR2 is LQKENI. The CDR3 consists of 14 residues. The V end lost 6 bases, the J end lost 0 bases, and 9 bases lay between the germline ends. As DNA, the CDR3 is TGTGCCAGCTCCCCCGGGCTCTCCTACAATGAGCAGTTCTTC. This gives the protein CASSPGLSYNEQFF.

The chain is built from TRBV20-1 and TRBJ2-7, with TRBD2 as a possible D gene (6 bases). The CDR3 consists of 16 residues. V lost 2 bases and J 2 bases, leaving 19 bases between the germline ends. Germline CDR1 reads DFQATT; CDR2 reads SNEGSKA (reference sequence). In DNA, the CDR3 is TGCAGTGCTAGATATCCCTACGGGGAGGATCCCTACGAGCAGTACTTC. It specifies CSARYPYGEDPYEQYF.

There are many counts of this clone. This rearrangement joins TRBV4-1 to TRBJ2-2, with D maybe TRBD2 (6 bases). This CDR3 region has 17 residues. Deletions cut 4 bases from V and 2 bases from J, with 17 bases between. CDR1 is MGHRA, CDR2 YSYEKL, per germline. Written as DNA, the CDR3 is TGCGCCAGCAGCCCAGGCCCGTGGGACTCTAACACCGGGGAGCTGTTTTTT. As protein: CASSPGPWDSNTGELFF.

This clone appeared many times. The V and J genes are TRBV6-1 and TRBJ1-2; D call uncertain. There are 14 residues in the CDR3. Per the germline V gene, CDR1 is MNHNS and CDR2 is SASEGT. V lost 1 base, J lost 8 bases, and 14 bases lay in between. The CDR3 coding sequence is TGTGCCAGCAGTGAAGATCCCGCATTTACGGGCTACACCTTC. Encoded protein: CASSEDPAFTGYTF.

In its sample, this clone was seen many times. V is TRBV27 and J is TRBJ2-1; 13 nucleotides match TRBD2. Germline CDR1 MNHEY, CDR2 SMNVEV (reference sequence). The CDR3 spans 15 residues. Trimming cost V 7 bases and J 6 bases; bases outside gene matches: 6. CDR3: CASTRLAGGSNEQFF. Written as DNA, the CDR3 is TGTGCCAGCACTCGACTAGCGGGAGGATCCAATGAGCAGTTCTTC.